One and the same sample provided the 13 T cell receptor beta chains below, sequenced in a study of blood T cell repertoires in COVID-19. Measured with immunoSEQ multiplex PCR; TCRdb has only the in-frame clones, and not every one. In the table there are 300,000 to 350,000 clones, about 89% of which are singletons. Sequenced input: peripheral blood. Receptors originate from a woman in her forties or fifties with COVID-19, enrolled during active disease.

The chain combines TRBV13 with TRBJ1-4; TRBD1 matches at 10 bases. The J segment lost 0 bases and the V segment lost 4 bases, leaving 11 bases of the junction unmatched. CDR1 and CDR2 (germline): PRHDT, FYEKMQ (reference sequence). This CDR3 has 19 amino acids. The CDR3 DNA follows: TGTGCCAGCAGCTCAACTTTGGGACAGGGGCTTCCAACTAATGAAAAACTGTTTTTT. Its translation: CASSSTLGQGLPTNEKLFF.

The V gene is TRBV5-1, the J gene TRBJ1-3, with unresolved D. Germline-derived CDR1 and CDR2 are SGHRS and YFSETQ. Trimming left V 0 bases short and J 9 bases short, with 13 bases between. The CDR3 contains 14 residues. The CDR3 DNA sequence: TGCGCCAGCAGCTTGGCGGACTCCCGGACCACCATATATTTT. It specifies CASSLADSRTTIYF.

For this clone: The junction differs from germline at one of its ends, possibly a read error. CDR3 bases: TGTGCCAGCAGATTATCGGTAGGACAAGGAAAAGAAAAACTGTTTTTT. Residues: CASRLSVGQGKEKLFF. This chain links TRBV27 with TRBJ1-4, with a tentative D call TRBD1 (5 bases). The CDR3 sequence is 16 residues long. Germline CDR1 and CDR2: MNHEY and SMNVEV (reference sequence).

This clone was counted only a few times. The chain has TRBV2 and TRBJ1-6; TRBD1 aligns across 7 bases. Germline CDR1 SNHLY, CDR2 FYNNEI. This CDR3 is built from 14 residues. Trimming removed 3 bases from V and 8 bases from J; junction bases left unmatched: 4. The CDR3 nucleotides are TGTGCCAGCAGTGACGGGACAGTTTATTCACCCCTCCACTTT. It translates to CASSDGTVYSPLHF.

The chain combines TRBV12-3 or TRBV12-4 with TRBJ1-1; D might be TRBD1 (6 bases). The ends were cut back, 5 bases at V and 8 bases at J, with 15 bases in the middle. The CDR3 is made up of 13 amino acids. The CDR3: CASSPRMGAEAFF. In DNA form, the CDR3 reads TGTGCCAGCAGTCCCCGCATGGGGGCGGAAGCTTTCTTT.

This clone has a single count. The rearrangement uses TRBV20-1 and TRBJ2-7, with D possibly matching TRBD2 (5 bases). Germline loops: CDR1 DFQATT, CDR2 SNEGSKA (reference sequence). V lost 3 bases to trimming and J lost 7 bases, with 10 bases between them. The CDR3 extends over 11 amino acids. The CDR3 DNA is TGCAGTGCTAGTTTGGGCGGGGAGCAGTACTTC. This gives the protein CSASLGGEQYF.

The chain recombines TRBV10-1 with TRBJ1-2; 8 bases fit TRBD1. The CDR3 has 14 amino acids. CDR1 and CDR2 from the germline V gene are WNHNN and SYGVQD (reference sequence). Trimming removed 2 bases from V and 8 bases from J; junction bases left unmatched: 7. The CDR3 spells CASSETRTGFGYTF. Written as DNA, the CDR3 is TGCGCCAGCAGTGAGACAAGGACAGGGTTCGGCTACACCTTC.

The chain recombines TRBV2 with TRBJ1-1, with 7 bases identical to TRBD1. Germline V lookup: CDR1 SNHLY, CDR2 FYNNEI. This CDR3 is 13 amino acids long. J was trimmed by 11 bases and V by 6 bases; bases with no gene match: 12. The CDR3 DNA follows: TGTGCCAGCAGGAGGGGACAGTCCGGCCCGGCTTTCTTT. Amino acid sequence: CASRRGQSGPAFF.

This clone was recorded a few times. The rearrangement joins TRBV2 to TRBJ1-5, with unresolved D. The CDR3 runs 14 residues. The ends were cut back, 4 bases at V and 5 bases at J, with 12 bases in the middle. Germline V gene data show CDR1 as SNHLY and CDR2 as FYNNEI. The CDR3 here is CASSAQARDQPQHF. The CDR3 DNA follows: TGTGCCAGCAGTGCCCAAGCGAGGGATCAGCCCCAGCATTTT.

This chain links TRBV24-1 with TRBJ2-7; D is perhaps TRBD2 (6 bases). Germline lookup yields CDR1 KGHDR and CDR2 SFDVKD. Trimming left V 5 bases short and J 3 bases short, with 19 bases between. The CDR3 totals 16 residues. The CDR3 is CATSGGSMKEGYEQYF. CDR3 nucleotide sequence: TGTGCCACCAGTGGCGGCTCGATGAAGGAGGGCTACGAGCAGTACTTC.

The gene calls are TRBV9 and TRBJ2-3; TRBD2 matches 14 bases. Germline V gives CDR1 SGDLS, CDR2 YYNGEE. CDR3 size: 16 residues. V shed 3 bases and J 4 bases; nucleotides not matched to a gene: 4. CDR3 DNA sequence: TGTGCCAGCAGCGGACGACTAGCGGGAGGGTCAGATACGCAGTATTTT. Amino acid sequence: CASSGRLAGGSDTQYF.

This clone was detected only a few times. The V gene is TRBV5-5, the J gene TRBJ2-7; 9 bases fit TRBD1. Germline loops: CDR1 SGHKS, CDR2 YYEKEE (reference sequence). The CDR3 runs 14 residues. J gave up 2 bases and V 2 bases, and 2 bases lay outside the gene matches. DNA for the CDR3: TGTGCCAGCAGCTTAGGGACAGGGCCCTACGAGCAGTACTTC. Amino acid sequence: CASSLGTGPYEQYF.

This sequence joins TRBV6-5 and TRBJ2-1; 8 positions agree with TRBD2. The CDR3 runs 15 residues. Trimming cost V 2 bases and J 2 bases; bases outside gene matches: 2. Germline-derived CDR1 and CDR2 are MNHEY and SVGAGI. This CDR3 is CASSYATSAYNEQFF. CDR3 bases: TGTGCCAGCAGTTACGCGACTAGCGCCTACAATGAGCAGTTCTTC.